Listed here are 5 T cell receptor beta chains from one sample, sequenced in a study of cytomegalovirus exposure and HLA in healthy donors. In the PCR, 60 Vbeta and 13 Jbeta primers were used. Sequencing used immunoSEQ multiplex PCR; TCRdb keeps in-frame clones, though not all of them. The sample contains under 250,000 clones, more than 75% of which appear only once. The specimen sequenced was PBMCs. The receptors here all came from a male donor in good health and CMV-seronegative.

The chain combines TRBV19 with TRBJ1-5, with D tentatively TRBD1 (6 bases). Germline CDR1 reads LNHDA; CDR2 reads SQIVND (reference sequence). This CDR3 is 15 amino acids long. Trimming shortened V by 2 bases and J by 5 bases, and 13 bases separated the two germline ends. Here the CDR3 DNA reads TGTGCCAGTAGTATAAGCAGGGGAAGGGATCAGCCCCAGCATTTT. Translated, it gives CASSISRGRDQPQHF.

This chain uses TRBV18 with TRBJ2-1, with D possibly being TRBD1 (5 bases). Germline V lookup: CDR1 KGHSH, CDR2 LQKENI. The CDR3 sequence is 13 residues long. V lost 5 bases and J 3 bases, leaving 8 bases between the germline ends. CDR3 protein: CASSLQGYNEQFF. The CDR3 DNA reads TGTGCCAGCTCATTGCAGGGCTACAATGAGCAGTTCTTC.

A word on this clone: Other DNA sequences in the sample encode the same CDR3. CDR3 sequence: CAWSAGQLNTGELFF. CDR3 DNA sequence: TGTGCCTGGAGTGCGGGACAGCTTAACACCGGGGAGCTGTTTTTT. The chain couples TRBV30 to TRBJ2-2; TRBD1 aligns across 7 bases. V shed 1 base and J 2 bases; nucleotides not matched to a gene: 4. Germline assignment: CDR1 GTSNPN and CDR2 SVGIG (reference sequence). The CDR3 is made up of 15 amino acids.

The chain has TRBV5-1 and TRBJ1-2; 7 positions agree with TRBD1. The CDR3 is made up of 15 amino acids. Germline-derived CDR1 and CDR2 are SGHRS and YFSETQ. V was pared by 4 bases and J by 6 bases, with 12 bases of the junction left unmatched. DNA of the CDR3: TGCGCCAGCAGCGAAACTGTCGGAGGGGGCAATGGCTACACCTTC. Its translation is CASSETVGGGNGYTF.

This clone turned up a few times. The sample holds other DNA sequences that translate to the same CDR3. J is TRBJ1-1 and V is TRBV9, with a weak D call TRBD1 (5 bases). The CDR3 runs 14 residues. Germline V gives CDR1 SGDLS, CDR2 YYNGEE. V was trimmed by 0 bases and J by 4 bases, leaving 10 bases between them. CDR3: CASSVVQGGTEAFF. The CDR3 nucleotides read TGTGCCAGCAGCGTAGTTCAGGGAGGCACTGAAGCTTTCTTT.